Sequencing of this T cell receptor (beta chain) was carried out in a study of T cell responses to AZD1222 COVID-19 vaccine. Study-wide findings and caveats: Spike-wide vaccine-associated CD4 TCRs dominated at 160-218 and 743-854. There were mostly white British donors and more females than males, and clonal diversity was possibly underestimated. Two doses of AZD1222 preceded a rise in Spike-specific TCR breadth and depth.

CDR3 length equals 13 residues. The V and J ends lost 6 bases and 2 bases respectively, with 7 bases between them. The germline CDR1 and CDR2 sequences are MDHEN and SYDVKM. As to this clone: Its cognate antigen is unknown.

The method was immunoSEQ multiplex PCR; TCRdb's version includes in-frame clones alone and lacks a portion of them. The sample yields more than 150,000 clones, around 90% seen once. Material: peripheral blood, obtained on day 0 of AZD1222 vaccination. The V call is TRBV28, the J call TRBJ2-2, with D unresolved. This receptor was obtained from an adult in good health. The CDR3 nucleotides are TGTGCCAGCAGGGACCTAAACACCGGGGAGCTGTTTTTT. This encodes CASRDLNTGELFF.